A single sample gave rise to the 10 T cell receptor beta chains below, sequenced in a study of tumor-infiltrating lymphocytes in oesophageal squamous cell carcinoma. Via MiXCR, TCRdb re-called the PCR reads, giving one row per CDR3 protein. The sample yields 10,000 to 15,000 distinct CDR3 sequences, approximately 45% seen once. Sequencing was performed on normal esophageal tissue next to the tumor. The receptors here all came from a male donor with esophageal squamous cell carcinoma.

By share, this clonotype counts as medium-sized. The chain couples TRBV12-3 or TRBV12-4 to TRBJ1-2; a weak D match, TRBD1 (6 bases). Trimming removed 6 bases from V and 3 bases from J, with 14 bases in between. The CDR3 extends over 14 amino acids. The CDR3 nucleotides read TGTGCCAGCAGCCAAACAGGGAGAGACTATGGCTACACCTTC. Protein sequence: CASSQTGRDYGYTF.

With regard to this clonotype: The CDR3 does not close with the conserved phenylalanine or tryptophan, likely indicating a read error. The DNA is left out, because the CDR3 cannot be placed on it with certainty; the CDR3 is given as TCRdb lists it. The J gene is TRBJ2-7, the V gene TRBV12-3 or TRBV12-4; the D segment call TRBD1 is taken from the table without a DNA check. The CDR3 extends over 17 residues, inclusive of both ends. CDR3 sequence reads: CASRPPGQGVDGYTFGS.

This clonotype was seen more than once but under ten times. This chain joins TRBV5-1 and TRBJ2-7, with TRBD2 matching 8 bases. The DNA end lines up better with TRBJ2-5; the J call may be wrong. The CDR3 covers 14 residues. Per the germline V gene, CDR1 is SGHRS and CDR2 is YFSETQ. The DNA for the CDR3 is TGCGCCAGCAGCTTGGCGGGGGGGGGAGAGACCCAGTACTTC. Its protein product is CASSLAGGGETQYF.

The chain joins TRBV11-2 to TRBJ2-7; D is unclear. The DNA end lines up better with TRBJ2-5; the J call may be wrong. Germline V lookup: CDR1 SGHAT, CDR2 FQNNGV. The CDR3 length is 14 residues. The CDR3 bases are TGTGCCAGCAGCTTAGATCCACAGCAAGAGACCCAGTACTTC. This gives the protein CASSLDPQQETQYF.

The V gene is TRBV7-2, the J gene TRBJ1-1; D is perhaps TRBD1 (6 bases). CDR1 and CDR2 from the germline V gene are SGHTA and FQGNSA. The length of the CDR3 is 15 residues. Between the trimmed V and J ends, which lost 4 bases and 1 base, there was a span of 13 bases. CDR3 nucleotide sequence: TGTGCCAGCAGCTCGTCAGGGGTCGGGAACACTGAAGCTTTCTTT. Translating it yields CASSSSGVGNTEAFF.

Within the sample, this clonotype is large. This chain joins TRBV7-2 and TRBJ2-5; D is possibly TRBD2 (5 bases). CDR1 is SGHTA and CDR2 is FQGNSA in the germline V gene. The V end lost 7 bases, the J end lost 4 bases, and 13 bases lay between the germline ends. The CDR3 extends over 13 amino acids. In nucleotides, the CDR3 is TGTGCCAGCAAGGACTTCTTGCGAGAGACCCAGTACTTC. It specifies CASKDFLRETQYF.

The rearrangement links TRBV7-3 to TRBJ2-3, with 10 nucleotides matching TRBD2. With the DNA end fitting TRBJ2-1 better, the J assignment may be wrong. Germline V gene sequence: CDR1 SGHTA, CDR2 FQGTGA. The CDR3 loop spans 16 amino acids. The chain's CDR3 is CASSLRAGGSYNEQFF. The DNA of the CDR3 is TGTGCCAGCAGCTTAAGAGCGGGAGGGTCCTACAATGAGCAGTTCTTC.

A few counts support this clonotype. The chain joins TRBV12-3 or TRBV12-4 to TRBJ2-4, with 7 nucleotides matching TRBD2. The CDR3 totals 11 residues. This chain's CDR3 is CASSTSLEQYF. The CDR3 DNA follows: TGTGCGTCATCGACTAGCCTAGAGCAGTACTTC.

This clonotype is termed medium-sized (0.01 to 0.1%). This chain links TRBV11-2 with TRBJ2-5; TRBD1 agrees at 7 bases. Germline CDR1 is SGHAT and CDR2 is FQNNGV. The trim removed 6 bases at V and 1 base at J, leaving 8 bases unmatched. CDR3 length: 15 residues. CDR3 loop: CASRRTGQLQETQYF. CDR3 in DNA: TGTGCCAGCAGGCGGACAGGCCAACTCCAAGAGACCCAGTACTTC.

The sample holds one count of this clonotype. V usage is TRBV7-4 and J usage is TRBJ2-5, with 8 bases fitting TRBD1. CDR1 SGHVT and CDR2 SQSDAQ come from the germline V gene. The junction had 7 bases not matched to a gene; V was cut back by 3 bases and J by 13 bases. The CDR3 loop spans 12 amino acids. The CDR3 spells CASSFPGQELYF. In nucleotides, the CDR3 is TGTGCCAGCAGCTTCCCGGGACAGGAGCTGTACTTC.